The 4 T cell receptor beta chains given below trace back to one sample, sequenced in a study of Graves' ophthalmopathy and Graves' hyperthyroidism. The authors amplified TCR beta CDR3 regions, and they did so from RNA transcripts for repertoire sequencing. An opening RT-PCR round employed HTBI primers and preceded a second-round multiplex PCR. In TCRdb, the multiplex PCR reads were re-called with MiXCR into one record per CDR3 protein. The table lists about 370,000 distinct CDR3 sequences, approximately 18% of them singletons. The sample comprised peripheral blood. These receptors were collected from an adult woman with stable Graves' hyperthyroidism.

In its sample, this clonotype was seen many times. The chain employs TRBV7-8 and TRBJ2-7, with TRBD2 matching 8 bases. The J segment lost 3 bases and the V segment lost 5 bases, leaving 9 bases of the junction unmatched. This CDR3 is built from 15 residues. Germline lookup yields CDR1 SGHVS and CDR2 FQNEAQ. The CDR3: CASSAGSGRIYEQYF. CDR3 DNA sequence: TGTGCCAGCAGCGCAGGAAGCGGGAGAATCTACGAGCAGTACTTC.

The sample holds many counts of this clonotype. The chain uses TRBV28 and TRBJ2-7; the match to TRBD2 covers 9 bases. J lost 2 bases, V lost 3 bases, and 2 bases had no gene match. There are 14 residues in the CDR3. CDR1 and CDR2 from the germline V gene are MDHEN and SYDVKM. The CDR3 coding sequence is TGTGCCAGCAGTTTTCTAGCGGGGCCCTACGAGCAGTACTTC. Protein: CASSFLAGPYEQYF.

The rearrangement links TRBV6-2 or TRBV6-3 to TRBJ1-1; D remains unclear. Trimming cost V 0 bases and J 6 bases, with 11 bases left between them. The CDR3 contains 14 residues. The germline CDR1 and CDR2 sequences are MNHEY and SVGEGT. The CDR3 coding sequence is TGTGCCAGCAGTTACTCCCTCGGGAGTGCTGAAGCTTTCTTT. As protein: CASSYSLGSAEAFF.

The chain joins TRBV9 to TRBJ2-5; the match to TRBD2 covers 10 bases. The V gene's germline CDR1 is SGDLS and CDR2 YYNGEE. The ends lost 0 bases at V and 5 bases at J; junction bases unmatched: 10. The CDR3 consists of 17 residues. CDR3 protein: CASSVVPTSGPLETQYF. The DNA of the CDR3 is TGTGCCAGCAGCGTAGTTCCGACTAGCGGGCCTCTGGAGACCCAGTACTTC.